Given below is one T cell receptor (beta chain) in context. These data originate in a study of technical replicates of blood from a few donors. Produced via immunoSEQ multiplex PCR; TCRdb's table is partial and in-frame only. Among about 49,000 clones listed, 92% were seen once. The V and J ends lost 5 bases and 5 bases respectively, with 19 bases between them. Germline V CDR1 and CDR2: SGHAT, FQNNGV. The CDR3 runs 16 residues. Sequencing was carried out using PBMCs. The gene calls are TRBV11-2 and TRBJ1-5, with D maybe TRBD1 (6 bases). This receptor was taken from a human donor in good health. Some clones in this sample may be carry-over from other donors' samples. As DNA, the CDR3 is TGTGCCAGCAGCCCCGAACCCACAGGGTTGGATCAGCCCCAGCATTTT. It specifies CASSPEPTGLDQPQHF.